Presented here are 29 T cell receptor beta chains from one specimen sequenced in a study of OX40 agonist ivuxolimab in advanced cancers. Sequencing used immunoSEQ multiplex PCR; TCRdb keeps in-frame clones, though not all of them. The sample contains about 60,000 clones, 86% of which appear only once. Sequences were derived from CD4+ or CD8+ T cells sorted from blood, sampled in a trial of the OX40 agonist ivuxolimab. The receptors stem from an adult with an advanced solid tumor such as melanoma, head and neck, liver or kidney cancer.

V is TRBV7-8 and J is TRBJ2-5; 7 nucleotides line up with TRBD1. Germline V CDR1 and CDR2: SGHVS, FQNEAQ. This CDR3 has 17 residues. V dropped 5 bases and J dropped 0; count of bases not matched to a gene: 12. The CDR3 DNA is TGTGCCAGCAGCCCGATACGACAGGGCACGGACCAAGAGACCCAGTACTTC. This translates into CASSPIRQGTDQETQYF.

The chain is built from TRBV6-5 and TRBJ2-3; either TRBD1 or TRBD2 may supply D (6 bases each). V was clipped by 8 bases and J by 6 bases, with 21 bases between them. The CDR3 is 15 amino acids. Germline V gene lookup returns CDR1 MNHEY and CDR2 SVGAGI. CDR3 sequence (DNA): TGTGCCAGCTGGGGACGGGGGCCCGCCGGGGATACGCAGTATTTT. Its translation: CASWGRGPAGDTQYF.

The chain's CDR3 is CASSYLGNYEQYF. CDR3 nucleotide sequence: TGTGCCAGCAGTTACTTGGGGAACTACGAGCAGTACTTC. V gene TRBV6-5 combines with J gene TRBJ2-7, with D hard to call. Trimming removed 1 base from V and 3 bases from J, with 7 bases in between. Germline lookup yields CDR1 MNHEY and CDR2 SVGAGI. The CDR3 spans 13 residues.

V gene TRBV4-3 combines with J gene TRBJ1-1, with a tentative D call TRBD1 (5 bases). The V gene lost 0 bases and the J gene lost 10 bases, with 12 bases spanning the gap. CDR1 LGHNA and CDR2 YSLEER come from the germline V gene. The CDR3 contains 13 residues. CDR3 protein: CASSQDLWQGAFF. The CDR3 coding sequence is TGCGCCAGCAGCCAAGATCTATGGCAGGGAGCTTTCTTT.

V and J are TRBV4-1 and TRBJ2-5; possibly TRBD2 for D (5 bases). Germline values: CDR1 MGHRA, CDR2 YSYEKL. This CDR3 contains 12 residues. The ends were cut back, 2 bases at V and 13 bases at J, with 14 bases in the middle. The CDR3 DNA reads TGCGCCAGCAGCCAAAACTCCTCAGGAGGGTACTTC. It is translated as CASSQNSSGGYF.

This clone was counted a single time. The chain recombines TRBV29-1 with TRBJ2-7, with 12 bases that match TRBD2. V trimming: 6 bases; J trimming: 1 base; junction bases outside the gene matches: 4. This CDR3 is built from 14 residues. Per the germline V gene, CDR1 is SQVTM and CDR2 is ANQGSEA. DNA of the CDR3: TGCAGCGTCGGCCTAGCGGGAGGGTCCTACGAGCAGTACTTC. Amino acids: CSVGLAGGSYEQYF.

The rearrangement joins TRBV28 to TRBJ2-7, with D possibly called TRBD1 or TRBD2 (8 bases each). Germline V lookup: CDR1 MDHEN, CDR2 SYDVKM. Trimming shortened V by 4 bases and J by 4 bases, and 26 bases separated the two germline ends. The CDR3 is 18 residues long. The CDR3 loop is CASSWQGASSGSRYEQYF. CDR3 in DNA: TGTGCCAGCAGTTGGCAGGGGGCTTCCAGCGGGAGCAGGTACGAGCAGTACTTC.

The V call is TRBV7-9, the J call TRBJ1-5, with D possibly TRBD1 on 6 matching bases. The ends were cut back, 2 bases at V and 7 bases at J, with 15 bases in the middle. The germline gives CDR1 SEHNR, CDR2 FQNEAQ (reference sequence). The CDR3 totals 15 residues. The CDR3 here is CASSLQGDRNQPQHF. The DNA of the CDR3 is TGTGCCAGCAGCTTACAGGGAGACAGGAACCAGCCCCAGCATTTT. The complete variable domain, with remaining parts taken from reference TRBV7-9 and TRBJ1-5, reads DTGVSQNPRHKITKRGQNVTFRCDPISEHNRLYWYRQTLGQGPEFLTYFQNEAQLEKSRLLSDRFSAERPKGSFSTLEIQRTEQGDSAMYLCASSLQGDRNQPQHFGDGTRLSIL.

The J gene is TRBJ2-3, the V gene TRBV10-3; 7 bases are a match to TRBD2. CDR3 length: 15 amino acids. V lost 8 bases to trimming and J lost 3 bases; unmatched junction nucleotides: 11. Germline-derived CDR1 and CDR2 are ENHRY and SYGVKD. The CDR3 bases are TGTGCCATCGATCAAAGTAGCGGGCGAACAGATACGCAGTATTTT. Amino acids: CAIDQSSGRTDTQYF.

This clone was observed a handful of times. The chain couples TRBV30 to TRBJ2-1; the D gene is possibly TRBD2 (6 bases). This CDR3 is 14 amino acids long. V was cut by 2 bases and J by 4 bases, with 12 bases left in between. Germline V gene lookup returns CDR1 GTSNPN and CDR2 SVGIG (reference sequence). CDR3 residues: CAWSRLGAYNEQFF. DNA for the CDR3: TGTGCCTGGAGTCGACTAGGAGCGTACAATGAGCAGTTCTTC.

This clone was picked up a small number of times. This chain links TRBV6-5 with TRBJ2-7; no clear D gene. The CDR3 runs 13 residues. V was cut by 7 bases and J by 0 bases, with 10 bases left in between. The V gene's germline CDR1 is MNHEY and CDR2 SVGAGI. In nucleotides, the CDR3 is TGTGCCAGCACTCCCCCAAACTCCTACGAGCAGTACTTC. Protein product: CASTPPNSYEQYF.

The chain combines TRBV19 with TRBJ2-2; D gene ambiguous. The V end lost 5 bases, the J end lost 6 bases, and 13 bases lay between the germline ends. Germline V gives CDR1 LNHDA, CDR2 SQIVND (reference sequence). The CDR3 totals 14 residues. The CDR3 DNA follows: TGTGCCAGTAGTGTCGCATCGCCTGCCGGGGAGCTGTTTTTT. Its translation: CASSVASPAGELFF.

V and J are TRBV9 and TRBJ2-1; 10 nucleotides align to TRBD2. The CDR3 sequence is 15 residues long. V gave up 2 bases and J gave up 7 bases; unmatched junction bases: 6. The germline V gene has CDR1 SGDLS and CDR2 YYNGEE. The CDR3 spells CASSVVASGRNEQFF. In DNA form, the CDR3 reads TGTGCCAGCAGCGTGGTCGCTAGCGGGAGAAATGAGCAGTTCTTC.

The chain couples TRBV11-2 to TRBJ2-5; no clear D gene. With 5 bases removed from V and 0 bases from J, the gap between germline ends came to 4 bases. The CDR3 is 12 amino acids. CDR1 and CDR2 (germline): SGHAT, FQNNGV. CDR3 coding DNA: TGTGCCAGCAGCGTTAACCAAGAGACCCAGTACTTC. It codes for CASSVNQETQYF.

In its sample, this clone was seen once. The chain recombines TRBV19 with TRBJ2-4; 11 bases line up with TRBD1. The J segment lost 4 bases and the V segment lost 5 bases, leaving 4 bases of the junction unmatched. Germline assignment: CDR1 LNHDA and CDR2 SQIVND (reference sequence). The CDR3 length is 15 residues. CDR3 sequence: CASSVDRGLKNIQYF. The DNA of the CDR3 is TGTGCCAGTAGTGTGGACAGGGGGCTTAAAAACATTCAGTACTTC.

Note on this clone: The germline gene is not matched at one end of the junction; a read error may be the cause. The CDR3 nucleotides read TGTTCCAGCAGCTTTGTTTATTCGGCGGTGAACTACGAGCAGTACTTC. As protein: CSSSFVYSAVNYEQYF. The chain combines TRBV11-3 with TRBJ2-7; D remains unclear. The CDR3 spans 16 residues. In germline, CDR1 is SGHNT, CDR2 YENEEA.

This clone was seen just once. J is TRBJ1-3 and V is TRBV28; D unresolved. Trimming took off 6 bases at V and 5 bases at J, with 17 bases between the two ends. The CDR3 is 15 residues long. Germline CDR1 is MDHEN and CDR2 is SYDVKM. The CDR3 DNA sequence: TGTGCCAGCAGCCCTGACCAAGCCATGAGAAACACCATATATTTT. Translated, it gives CASSPDQAMRNTIYF.

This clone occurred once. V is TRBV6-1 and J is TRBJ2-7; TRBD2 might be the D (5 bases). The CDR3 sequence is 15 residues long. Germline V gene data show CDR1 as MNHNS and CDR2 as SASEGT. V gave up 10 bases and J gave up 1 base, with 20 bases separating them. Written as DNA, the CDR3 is TGTGCCACTAAGCTCTTAGTGGAGGTATCCTACGAGCAGTACTTC. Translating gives CATKLLVEVSYEQYF.

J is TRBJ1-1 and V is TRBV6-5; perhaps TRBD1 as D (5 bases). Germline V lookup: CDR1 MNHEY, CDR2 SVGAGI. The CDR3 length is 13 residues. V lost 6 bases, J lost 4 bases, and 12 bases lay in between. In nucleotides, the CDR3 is TGTGCCAGCAGCGTTGTAAGGGGCACTGAAGCTTTCTTT. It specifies CASSVVRGTEAFF.

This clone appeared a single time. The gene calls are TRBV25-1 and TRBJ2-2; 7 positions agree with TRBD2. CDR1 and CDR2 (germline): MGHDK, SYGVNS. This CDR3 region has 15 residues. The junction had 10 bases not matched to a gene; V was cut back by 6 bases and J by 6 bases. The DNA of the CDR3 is TGTGCCAGCAGGGGGTTGCGGGAGATAGCCGGGGAGCTGTTTTTT. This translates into CASRGLREIAGELFF.

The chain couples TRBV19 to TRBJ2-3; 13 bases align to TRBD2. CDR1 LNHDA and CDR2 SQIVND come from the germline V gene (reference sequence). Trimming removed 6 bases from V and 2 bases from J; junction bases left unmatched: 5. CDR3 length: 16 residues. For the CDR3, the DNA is TGTGCCAGTAGCCGACTAGCGGGAGGTAACACAGATACGCAGTATTTT. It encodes CASSRLAGGNTDTQYF.

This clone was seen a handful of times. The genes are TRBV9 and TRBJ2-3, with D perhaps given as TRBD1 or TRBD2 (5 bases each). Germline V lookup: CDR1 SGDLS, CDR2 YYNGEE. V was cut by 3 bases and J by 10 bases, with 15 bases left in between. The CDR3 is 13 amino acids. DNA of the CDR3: TGTGCCAGCAGCGGGGCCGGGGCGGACCCGCAGTATTTT. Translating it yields CASSGAGADPQYF.

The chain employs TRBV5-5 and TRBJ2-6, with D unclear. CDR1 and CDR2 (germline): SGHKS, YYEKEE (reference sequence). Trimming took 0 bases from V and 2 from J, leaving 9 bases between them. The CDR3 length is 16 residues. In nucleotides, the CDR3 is TGTGCCAGCAGCTTGGATTCCGCGACTGGGGCCAACGTCCTGACTTTC. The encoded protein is CASSLDSATGANVLTF.

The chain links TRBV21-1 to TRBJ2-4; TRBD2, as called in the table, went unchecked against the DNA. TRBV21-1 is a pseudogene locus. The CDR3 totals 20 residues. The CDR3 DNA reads TGTGCCAGCACCCCTAGGACTAGCGGGAGTCCCGATATAGCCAAAAACATTCAGTACTTC. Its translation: CASTPRTSGSPDIAKNIQYF.

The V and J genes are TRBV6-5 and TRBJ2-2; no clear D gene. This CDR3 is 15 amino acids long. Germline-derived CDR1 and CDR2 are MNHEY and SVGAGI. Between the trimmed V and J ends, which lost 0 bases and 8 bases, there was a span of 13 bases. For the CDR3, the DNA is TGTGCCAGCAGTTACTCCCGGGCCCGAAAAGGGGAGCTGTTTTTT. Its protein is CASSYSRARKGELFF.

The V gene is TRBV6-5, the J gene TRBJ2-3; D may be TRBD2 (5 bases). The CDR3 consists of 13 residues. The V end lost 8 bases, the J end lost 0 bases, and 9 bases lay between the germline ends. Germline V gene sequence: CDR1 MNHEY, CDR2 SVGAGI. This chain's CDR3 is CASQDSSTDTQYF. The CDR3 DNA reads TGTGCCAGCCAGGACTCTAGCACAGATACGCAGTATTTT.

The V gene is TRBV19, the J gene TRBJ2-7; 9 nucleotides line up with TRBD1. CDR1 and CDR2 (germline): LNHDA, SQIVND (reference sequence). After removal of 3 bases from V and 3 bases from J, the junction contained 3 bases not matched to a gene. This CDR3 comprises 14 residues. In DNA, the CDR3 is TGTGCCAGTAGTATCGGGACAGGGAACTACGAGCAGTACTTC. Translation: CASSIGTGNYEQYF.

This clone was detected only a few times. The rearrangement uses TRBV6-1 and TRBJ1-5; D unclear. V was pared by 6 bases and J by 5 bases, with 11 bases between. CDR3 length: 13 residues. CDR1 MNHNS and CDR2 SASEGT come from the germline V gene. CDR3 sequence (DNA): TGTGCCAGCAGCGACTCCCAATATCAGCCCCAGCATTTT. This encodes CASSDSQYQPQHF.

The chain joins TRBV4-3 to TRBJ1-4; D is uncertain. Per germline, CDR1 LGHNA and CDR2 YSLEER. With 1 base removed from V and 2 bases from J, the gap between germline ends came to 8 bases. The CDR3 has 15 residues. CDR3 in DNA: TGCGCCAGCAGCCAAGGGACCGAGACTAATGAAAAACTGTTTTTT. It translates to CASSQGTETNEKLFF.